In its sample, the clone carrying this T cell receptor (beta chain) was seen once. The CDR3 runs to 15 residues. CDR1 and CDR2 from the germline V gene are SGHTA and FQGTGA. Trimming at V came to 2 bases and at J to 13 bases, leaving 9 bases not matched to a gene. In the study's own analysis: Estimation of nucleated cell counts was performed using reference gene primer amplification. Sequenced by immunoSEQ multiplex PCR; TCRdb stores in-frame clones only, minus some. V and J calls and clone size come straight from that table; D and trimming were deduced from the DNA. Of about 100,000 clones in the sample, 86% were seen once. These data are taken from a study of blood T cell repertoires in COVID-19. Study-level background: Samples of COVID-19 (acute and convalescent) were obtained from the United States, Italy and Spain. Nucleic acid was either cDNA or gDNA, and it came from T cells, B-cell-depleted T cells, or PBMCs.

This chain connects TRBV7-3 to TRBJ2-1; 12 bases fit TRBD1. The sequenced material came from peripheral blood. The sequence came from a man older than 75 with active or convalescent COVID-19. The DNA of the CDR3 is TGTGCCAGCAGCTTAGTCGGGACAGGGGGCCCCACCCAGTTCTTC. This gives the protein CASSLVGTGGPTQFF.